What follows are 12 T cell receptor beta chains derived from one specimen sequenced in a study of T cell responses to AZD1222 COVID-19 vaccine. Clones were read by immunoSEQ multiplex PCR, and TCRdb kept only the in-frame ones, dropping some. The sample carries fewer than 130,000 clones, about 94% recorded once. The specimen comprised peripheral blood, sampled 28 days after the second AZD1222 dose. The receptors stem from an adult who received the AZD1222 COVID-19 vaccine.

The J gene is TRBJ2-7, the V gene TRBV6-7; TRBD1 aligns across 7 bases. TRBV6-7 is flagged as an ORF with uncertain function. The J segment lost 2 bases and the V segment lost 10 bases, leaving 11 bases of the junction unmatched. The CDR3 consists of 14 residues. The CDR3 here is CANHTGTEPYEQYF. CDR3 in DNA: TGTGCCAACCACACCGGGACAGAGCCCTACGAGCAGTACTTC.

The CDR3 nucleotides are TGCGCCAGATCCGGGACTAGCGGGGGCAACTTCTACAATGAGCAGTTCTTC. Its protein product is CARSGTSGGNFYNEQFF. This chain joins TRBV5-1 and TRBJ2-1; 14 bases fit TRBD2. Germline-derived CDR1 and CDR2 are SGHRS and YFSETQ. The ends lost 8 bases at V and 3 bases at J; junction bases unmatched: 10. There are 17 residues in the CDR3. Filled out from reference TRBV5-1 and TRBJ2-1, the complete variable domain reads KAGVTQTPRYLIKTRGQQVTLSCSPISGHRSVSWYQQTPGQGLQFLFEYFSETQRNKGNFPGRFSGRQFSNSRSEMNVSTLELGDSALYLCARSGTSGGNFYNEQFFGPGTRLTVL.

CDR3 bases: TGTGCCATCAGTGCGGGGGACAGGGTTAACGAGCAGTACTTC. Amino acid sequence: CAISAGDRVNEQYF. The genes are TRBV10-3 and TRBJ2-7; TRBD1 matches 9 bases. Germline V gives CDR1 ENHRY, CDR2 SYGVKD. The CDR3 runs to 14 residues. V trimming: 4 bases; J trimming: 5 bases; junction bases outside the gene matches: 6.

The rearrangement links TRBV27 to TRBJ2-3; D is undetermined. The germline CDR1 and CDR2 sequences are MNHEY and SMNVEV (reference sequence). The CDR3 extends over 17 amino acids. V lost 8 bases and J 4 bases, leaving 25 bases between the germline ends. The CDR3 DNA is TGTGCCAGCCGCCCCCCGCGGTATCTAGTTTCATCAGATACGCAGTATTTT. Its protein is CASRPPRYLVSSDTQYF.

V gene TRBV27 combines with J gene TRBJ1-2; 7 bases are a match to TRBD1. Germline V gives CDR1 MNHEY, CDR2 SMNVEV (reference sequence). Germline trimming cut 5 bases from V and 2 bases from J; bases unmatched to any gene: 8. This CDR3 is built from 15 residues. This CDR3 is CASSTRRGQNYGYTF. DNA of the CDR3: TGTGCCAGCAGTACCCGGAGGGGGCAAAACTATGGCTACACCTTC.

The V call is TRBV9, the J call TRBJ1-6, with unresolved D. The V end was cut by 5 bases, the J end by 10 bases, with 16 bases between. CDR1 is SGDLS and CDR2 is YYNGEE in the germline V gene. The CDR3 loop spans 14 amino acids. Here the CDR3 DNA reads TGTGCCAGCAGAAGGGCCCTCTCGGGATCACCCCTCCACTTT. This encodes CASRRALSGSPLHF.

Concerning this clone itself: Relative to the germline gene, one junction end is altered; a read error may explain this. CDR3 in amino acids: CAWRGYTEAFF. For the CDR3, the DNA is TGTGCCTGGAGAGGTTACACCGAAGCTTTCTTT. This sequence joins TRBV30 and TRBJ1-1; unclear D gene. The length of the CDR3 is 11 residues. Germline CDR1 and CDR2: GTSNPN and SVGIG (reference sequence). Supplemented by reference TRBV30 and TRBJ1-1, the full variable domain reads SQTIHQWPATLVQPVGSPLSLECTVEGTSNPNLYWYRQAAGRGLQLLFYSVGIGQISSEVPQNLSASRPQDRQFILSSKKLLLSDSGFYLCAWRGYTEAFFGQGTRLTVV.

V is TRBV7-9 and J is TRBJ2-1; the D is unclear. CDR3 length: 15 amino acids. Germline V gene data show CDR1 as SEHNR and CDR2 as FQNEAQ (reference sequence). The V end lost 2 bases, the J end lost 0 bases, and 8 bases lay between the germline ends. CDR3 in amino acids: CASSLRGFSYNEQFF. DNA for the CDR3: TGTGCCAGCAGCTTACGCGGATTCTCCTACAATGAGCAGTTCTTC.

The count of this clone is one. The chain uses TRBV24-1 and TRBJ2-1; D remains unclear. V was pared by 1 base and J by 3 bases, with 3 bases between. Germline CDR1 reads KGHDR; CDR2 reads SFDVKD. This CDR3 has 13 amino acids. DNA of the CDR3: TGTGCCACCAGTGATTTCAGCTACAATGAGCAGTTCTTC. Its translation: CATSDFSYNEQFF.

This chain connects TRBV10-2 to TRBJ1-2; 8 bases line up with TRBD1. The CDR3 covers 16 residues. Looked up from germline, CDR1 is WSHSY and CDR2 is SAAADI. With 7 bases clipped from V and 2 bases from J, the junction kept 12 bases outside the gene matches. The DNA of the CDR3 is TGCGCCAGCACTGACAGGGGTGTTAGGTGGAACTATGGCTACACCTTC. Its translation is CASTDRGVRWNYGYTF.

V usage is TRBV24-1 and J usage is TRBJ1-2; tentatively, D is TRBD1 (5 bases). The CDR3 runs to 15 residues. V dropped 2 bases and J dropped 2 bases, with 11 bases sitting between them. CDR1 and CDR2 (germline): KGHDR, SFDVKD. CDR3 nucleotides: TGTGCCACCAGTGATTCCGGGGCAGGGAACTATGGCTACACCTTC. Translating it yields CATSDSGAGNYGYTF.

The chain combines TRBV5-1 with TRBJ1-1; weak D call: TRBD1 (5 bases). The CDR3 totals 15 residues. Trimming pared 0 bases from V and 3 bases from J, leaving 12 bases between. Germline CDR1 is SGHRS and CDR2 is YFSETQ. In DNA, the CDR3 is TGCGCCAGCAGCTTGGGCCCGCGGGGGGACACTGAAGCTTTCTTT. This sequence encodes CASSLGPRGDTEAFF.